What follows are 27 T cell receptor beta chains derived from one specimen sequenced in a study of blood T cells in healthy people across ages. A second about 7 to 11 cycle PCR used barcoded and J-beta primers. TCRdb redid the calling of the 5' RACE reads with MiXCR, one entry per CDR3 protein. The sample has more than 700,000 distinct CDR3 sequences; 40% to 65% are singletons. Material: blood. All receptors derive from a man older than 75 in good health.

The chain joins TRBV5-1 to TRBJ2-4; 13 bases match TRBD2. The better agreement between TRBJ2-7 and the DNA end casts doubt on the J call. There are 17 residues in the CDR3. CDR1 is SGHRS, CDR2 YFSETQ, per germline. The CDR3 nucleotides are TGCGCCAGCAGCTTGGCCGGGGGACTAGCGGGATCCTACGAGCAGTACTTC. It yields the protein CASSLAGGLAGSYEQYF.

This sequence joins TRBV29-1 and TRBJ2-5; D uncertain. Germline V gives CDR1 SQVTM, CDR2 ANQGSEA. The V and J ends lost 5 bases and 5 bases respectively, with 9 bases between them. The CDR3 runs 11 residues. CDR3 nucleotide sequence: TGCAGCGTTCTTTCGCGGGAGACCCAGTACTTC. Residues: CSVLSRETQYF.

The chain uses TRBV20-1 and TRBJ1-1, with D unresolved. Germline assignment: CDR1 DFQATT and CDR2 SNEGSKA (reference sequence). The CDR3 loop spans 13 amino acids. CDR3 region: CSTSGGLNTEAFF. CDR3 sequence (DNA): TGCAGCACCTCCGGTGGTTTGAACACTGAAGCTTTCTTT.

The chain combines TRBV7-9 with TRBJ1-5, with D tentatively TRBD1 (5 bases). The CDR3 covers 15 residues. Trimming took off 4 bases at V and 1 base at J, with 11 bases between the two ends. Germline V lookup: CDR1 SEHNR, CDR2 FQNEAQ (reference sequence). The CDR3 bases are TGTGCCAGCAGCTCGGGACCCCTAAGCAATCAGCCCCAGCATTTT. Translating gives CASSSGPLSNQPQHF.

This clonotype has a handful of counts. The gene calls are TRBV7-2 and TRBJ1-2, with D perhaps TRBD1 (5 bases). This CDR3 region has 14 residues. Germline CDR1 is SGHTA and CDR2 is FQGNSA. V lost 5 bases and J 8 bases, leaving 18 bases between the germline ends. The CDR3 here is CASSLLEGLGGYTF. CDR3 bases: TGTGCCAGCAGCCTGCTAGAGGGGCTGGGGGGCTACACCTTC.

This clonotype was picked up a small number of times. This CDR3 is CASSRGDRPILHRYAYF. DNA of the CDR3: TGTGCCAGCAGTCGCGGAGACAGGCCCATACTGCACAGATACGCGTATTTT. The J gene is TRBJ2-3, the V gene TRBV7-2; weak D call: TRBD1 (6 bases). This CDR3 has 17 residues. In germline, CDR1 is SGHTA, CDR2 FQGNSA. V gave up 6 bases and J gave up 14 bases, with 33 bases separating them.

Turning to this clonotype: One base away lies a much larger clone, so this may be a sequencing read error. V is TRBV7-9 and J is TRBJ2-7, with D uncertain. Germline CDR1 and CDR2: SEHNR and FQNEAQ (reference sequence). The V end lost 1 base, the J end lost 3 bases, and 4 bases lay between the germline ends. The CDR3 runs 12 residues. CDR3 in DNA: TGTGCCAGCAGCTTAGAGATCTACGAGCAGTACTTC. Protein product: CASSLEIYEQYF.

V usage is TRBV5-1 and J usage is TRBJ2-7, with 11 bases aligning to TRBD1. The CDR3 covers 15 residues. V dropped 2 bases and J dropped 5; count of bases not matched to a gene: 6. Germline V gene lookup returns CDR1 SGHRS and CDR2 YFSETQ. The CDR3: CASSFTGQGVHEQYF. The CDR3 DNA follows: TGCGCCAGCAGCTTCACGGGACAGGGGGTCCACGAGCAGTACTTC.

The chain combines TRBV20-1 with TRBJ2-2; D perhaps matches TRBD1 (5 bases). The germline V gene has CDR1 DFQATT and CDR2 SNEGSKA (reference sequence). The germline V and J ends were trimmed by 2 bases and 4 bases, with 11 bases remaining between them. This CDR3 comprises 14 residues. CDR3 amino acids: CSARIQGSTGELFF. CDR3 in DNA: TGCAGTGCTAGAATCCAGGGATCCACCGGGGAGCTGTTTTTT.

There are a few counts of this clonotype. J is TRBJ2-3 and V is TRBV3-1, with D maybe TRBD1 (5 bases). V was trimmed by 4 bases and J by 14 bases, leaving 19 bases between them. Germline lookup yields CDR1 LGHDT and CDR2 YNNKEL (reference sequence). The CDR3 extends over 13 amino acids. As DNA, the CDR3 is TGTGCCAGCAGCCCCCGGTACGACAGATACGCGTATTTT. Translation gives CASSPRYDRYAYF.

This clonotype was counted ten times or more. The junction differs from germline at one of its ends, possibly a read error. In DNA, the CDR3 is TGTGCCACCAGTGCCCAGCCGAACACCGGGGAGCTGTTTTTT. Protein sequence: CATSAQPNTGELFF. The V call is TRBV5-1, the J call TRBJ2-2; D gene ambiguous. The CDR3 is 14 residues long. Germline CDR1 is SGHRS and CDR2 is YFSETQ.

The rearrangement uses TRBV7-2 and TRBJ1-2; D possibly corresponds to TRBD1 (6 bases). The V gene lost 0 bases and the J gene lost 6 bases, with 11 bases spanning the gap. The CDR3 is made up of 14 amino acids. CDR1 is SGHTA, CDR2 FQGNSA, per germline. The DNA for the CDR3 is TGTGCCAGCAGCTTAGCGCGCGGGGGCCATGGCTACACCTTC. It specifies CASSLARGGHGYTF. The full variable domain, in which reference TRBV7-2 and TRBJ1-2 provide the parts outside the CDR3, is GAGVSQSPSNKVTEKGKDVELRCDPISGHTALYWYRQSLGQGLEFLIYFQGNSAPDKSGLPSDRFSAERTGGSVSTLTIQRTQQEDSAVYLCASSLARGGHGYTFGSGTRLTVV.

This clonotype has more than one count but fewer than ten. V and J are TRBV7-9 and TRBJ2-3; 8 bases match TRBD2. The junction had 21 bases not matched to a gene; V was cut back by 5 bases and J by 14 bases. This CDR3 is built from 16 residues. Germline V gene sequence: CDR1 SEHNR, CDR2 FQNEAQ (reference sequence). CDR3 loop: CASSPRKAGEHRYAYF. The CDR3 region has the DNA TGTGCCAGCAGCCCCCGGAAAGCGGGAGAGCACAGATACGCGTATTTT.

The chain joins TRBV20-1 to TRBJ2-7; 9 bases are shared with TRBD2. The J call may be mistaken, given a closer DNA end match to TRBJ2-5. The CDR3 consists of 16 residues. Germline V gene lookup returns CDR1 DFQATT and CDR2 SNEGSKA (reference sequence). CDR3 nucleotides: TGCAGTGCCCTTCGATGGAGTAGCGGGGGTCAAGAGACCCAGTACTTC. Translating it yields CSALRWSSGGQETQYF.

The genes are TRBV20-1 and TRBJ2-1; 8 bases are a match to TRBD1. V was clipped by 6 bases and J by 0 bases; unmatched bases: 22. The CDR3 loop spans 20 amino acids. CDR1 is DFQATT and CDR2 is SNEGSKA in the germline V gene (reference sequence). CDR3 loop: CSAESYSGTGTFSSYNEQFF. CDR3 bases: TGCAGTGCCGAGAGCTACTCGGGGACAGGAACATTCAGCTCCTACAATGAGCAGTTCTTC.

Of note for this clonotype: Being one base from a much bigger clone, this may be a read error. The rearrangement joins TRBV12-3 or TRBV12-4 to TRBJ2-1; TRBD2 agrees at 9 bases. The CDR3 is made up of 14 amino acids. The junction had 13 bases not matched to a gene; V was cut back by 6 bases and J by 13 bases. This CDR3 is CASSLTSGSETQFF. CDR3 DNA sequence: TGTGCCAGCAGCCTGACTAGCGGATCGGAGACCCAGTTCTTC.

In its sample, this clonotype was seen once. The rearrangement uses TRBV6-5 and TRBJ2-3, with 12 bases aligning to TRBD2. Germline V gene data show CDR1 as MNHEY and CDR2 as SVGAGI. After removal of 5 bases from V and 14 bases from J, the junction contained 5 bases not matched to a gene. The CDR3 consists of 12 residues. DNA of the CDR3: TGTGCCAGCAGTAGACTAGCGGGAGTCGCGTATTTT. Its translation is CASSRLAGVAYF.

The chain is built from TRBV5-1 and TRBJ2-1, with 13 bases fitting TRBD2. Germline V CDR1 and CDR2: SGHRS, YFSETQ. This CDR3 spans 18 amino acids. The trim removed 4 bases at V and 9 bases at J, leaving 16 bases unmatched. The CDR3: CASSPEGLAGVPGGEQFF. Written as DNA, the CDR3 is TGCGCCAGCAGCCCGGAAGGACTAGCGGGAGTCCCGGGCGGTGAGCAGTTCTTC.

The chain is built from TRBV5-1 and TRBJ2-7, with D perhaps being TRBD1 or TRBD2 (5 bases each). Germline CDR1 SGHRS, CDR2 YFSETQ. V lost 4 bases and J lost 7, with 18 bases in between. This CDR3 is 14 amino acids long. CDR3 sequence reads: CASSTSGAYEEQYF. The CDR3 DNA sequence: TGCGCCAGCAGCACCTCCGGGGCCTACGAGGAGCAGTACTTC.

The V gene is TRBV10-3, the J gene TRBJ1-2; D uncertain. The CDR3 loop spans 11 amino acids. Looked up from germline, CDR1 is ENHRY and CDR2 is SYGVKD. Trimming removed 3 bases from V and 8 bases from J, with 7 bases in between. The CDR3 is CAISDQGGYTF. The CDR3 region has the DNA TGTGCCATCAGTGATCAAGGGGGCTACACCTTC.

V is TRBV21-1 and J is TRBJ2-7. TRBV21-1 is a known pseudogene. CDR3 length equals 12 residues. In nucleotides, the CDR3 is TGTGCCAGCTCCGAACCTTCCTACGAGCAGTACTTC. This translates into CASSEPSYEQYF.

This clonotype was picked up a small number of times. This chain uses TRBV3-1 with TRBJ1-2; D is ambiguous. V was trimmed by 0 bases and J by 0 bases, leaving 2 bases between them. The CDR3 spans 13 residues. Germline V gene lookup returns CDR1 LGHDT and CDR2 YNNKEL (reference sequence). The CDR3 coding sequence is TGTGCCAGCAGCCAAGAACCTAACTATGGCTACACCTTC. It yields the protein CASSQEPNYGYTF.

The rearrangement joins TRBV18 to TRBJ1-2, with 9 bases matching TRBD1. CDR3 length: 14 residues. Trimming removed 7 bases from V and 1 base from J; junction bases left unmatched: 4. Germline-derived CDR1 and CDR2 are KGHSH and LQKENI. The DNA of the CDR3 is TGTGCCAGCTTTGGACAGGGGAATAACTATGGCTACACCTTC. Translated: CASFGQGNNYGYTF.

This clonotype was seen once. The rearrangement links TRBV11-2 to TRBJ2-5, with 11 bases that match TRBD2. The J call may not be correct, given that the DNA end is closer to TRBJ2-7. Germline V gives CDR1 SGHAT, CDR2 FQNNGV. This CDR3 comprises 15 residues. As DNA, the CDR3 is TGTGCCAGCCTCTATTCGGGACTAGCGGCCTACGAGCAGTACTTC. Its translation: CASLYSGLAAYEQYF.

The V and J genes are TRBV20-1 and TRBJ1-2; 9 bases line up with TRBD1. CDR1 and CDR2 (germline): DFQATT, SNEGSKA (reference sequence). The CDR3 has 14 residues. Trimming removed 2 bases from V and 4 bases from J; junction bases left unmatched: 5. The CDR3 loop reads CSARPGQGVYGYTF. The CDR3 coding sequence is TGCAGTGCTAGACCGGGACAGGGAGTCTATGGCTACACCTTC.

The gene calls are TRBV2 and TRBJ2-7; D perhaps matches TRBD1 (5 bases). The J call is doubtful: the DNA matches TRBJ2-1 better. This CDR3 has 12 residues. Germline V gives CDR1 SNHLY, CDR2 FYNNEI. The CDR3 reads CASAGLVHEQFF. The CDR3 bases are TGTGCCAGTGCAGGGTTGGTCCATGAGCAGTTCTTC.

This clonotype was counted many times. The V gene is TRBV24-1, the J gene TRBJ2-7; D is undetermined. This CDR3 has 14 amino acids. Trimming removed 5 bases from V and 2 bases from J, with 12 bases in between. Germline-derived CDR1 and CDR2 are KGHDR and SFDVKD. CDR3 residues: CATSAGPGTYEQYF. DNA of the CDR3: TGTGCCACCAGTGCGGGCCCCGGTACCTACGAGCAGTACTTC.